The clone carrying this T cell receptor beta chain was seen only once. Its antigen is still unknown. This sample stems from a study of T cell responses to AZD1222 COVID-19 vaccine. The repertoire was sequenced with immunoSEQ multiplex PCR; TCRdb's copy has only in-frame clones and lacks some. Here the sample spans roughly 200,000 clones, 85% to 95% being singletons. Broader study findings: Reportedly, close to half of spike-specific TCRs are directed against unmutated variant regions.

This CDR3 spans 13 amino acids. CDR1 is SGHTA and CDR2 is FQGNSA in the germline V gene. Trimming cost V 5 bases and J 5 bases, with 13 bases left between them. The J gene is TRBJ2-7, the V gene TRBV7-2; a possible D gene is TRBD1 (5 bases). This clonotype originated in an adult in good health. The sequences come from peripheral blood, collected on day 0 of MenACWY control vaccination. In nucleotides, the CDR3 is TGTGCCAGCAGCGTCGTTGGGGCGAACGAGCAGTACTTC. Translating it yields CASSVVGANEQYF.